These 25 T cell receptor beta chains originate from one sample sequenced in a study of STAT5B mutations in CD4+ large granular lymphocyte leukemia. Profiling relied on immunoSEQ multiplex PCR, and the TCRdb table lists in-frame clones only, not all of them. This sample has tens of thousands of clones; 65% to 75% occur once, and the top ten carry approximately 3%. Material: CD4+ T cells from blood buffy coats. The receptor set was obtained from a human donor in good health.

The chain couples TRBV19 to TRBJ1-5; TRBD1 matches 9 bases. CDR1 and CDR2 from the germline V gene are LNHDA and SQIVND (reference sequence). V was pared by 6 bases and J by 4 bases, with 4 bases of the junction left unmatched. This CDR3 has 14 amino acids. Here the CDR3 reads CASRDGTGNQPQHF. The DNA of the CDR3 is TGTGCCAGTAGGGACGGGACAGGGAATCAGCCCCAGCATTTT.

The V call is TRBV5-5, the J call TRBJ1-2; no clear D. This CDR3 comprises 15 residues. Germline CDR1 and CDR2: SGHKS and YYEKEE (reference sequence). V dropped 0 bases and J dropped 4 bases, with 13 bases sitting between them. For the CDR3, the DNA is TGTGCCAGCAGCTTGGCATCGGGTCTGAGCTATGGCTACACCTTC. Amino acid sequence: CASSLASGLSYGYTF.

This clone was seen a handful of times. The chain combines TRBV18 with TRBJ2-2; 15 nucleotides line up with TRBD2. V shed 3 bases and J 0 bases; nucleotides not matched to a gene: 2. The CDR3 length is 18 residues. CDR1 is KGHSH, CDR2 LQKENI, per germline. This CDR3 is CASSPGTSGRSNTGELFF. The DNA of the CDR3 is TGTGCCAGCTCACCGGGGACTAGCGGGAGGTCGAACACCGGGGAGCTGTTTTTT.

The gene calls are TRBV7-9 and TRBJ2-5; D not certain. The CDR3 has 13 amino acids. Germline loops: CDR1 SEHNR, CDR2 FQNEAQ (reference sequence). CDR3 sequence reads: CAAAFRRQETQYF. The CDR3 DNA is TGTGCAGCAGCCTTCCGTCGGCAAGAGACCCAGTACTTC.

The rearrangement joins TRBV4-1 to TRBJ2-4, with TRBD2 matching over 8 bases. The CDR3 covers 15 residues. Looked up from germline, CDR1 is MGHRA and CDR2 is YSYEKL. With 2 bases clipped from V and 7 bases from J, the junction kept 7 bases outside the gene matches. CDR3 sequence reads: CASSQNSGSGNIQYF. The CDR3 bases are TGCGCCAGCAGCCAAAACAGCGGGAGTGGGAACATTCAGTACTTC.

The chain couples TRBV27 to TRBJ2-3, with 11 bases identical to TRBD2. The ends lost 6 bases at V and 7 bases at J; junction bases unmatched: 15. Germline CDR1 reads MNHEY; CDR2 reads SMNVEV (reference sequence). The CDR3 extends over 17 amino acids. CDR3 sequence: CASSLLFLAGGGNTQYF. The CDR3 coding sequence is TGTGCCAGCAGCCTACTCTTTCTAGCGGGAGGAGGGAATACGCAGTATTTT.

The chain is built from TRBV5-6 and TRBJ1-2; weak D call: TRBD1 (6 bases). The V gene lost 0 bases and the J gene lost 8 bases, with 20 bases spanning the gap. The germline gives CDR1 SGHDT, CDR2 YYEEEE. The length of the CDR3 is 16 residues. CDR3 sequence (DNA): TGTGCCAGCAGCTTGGGGGGACAATTTGAAAAGGACGGCTACACCTTC. Translation gives CASSLGGQFEKDGYTF.

The gene calls are TRBV7-2 and TRBJ2-1, with 10 nucleotides matching TRBD2. Germline CDR1 reads SGHTA; CDR2 reads FQGNSA. CDR3 size: 16 residues. The junction had 6 bases not matched to a gene; V was cut back by 5 bases and J by 2 bases. The CDR3 region is CASSNQAGGPYNEQFF. CDR3 DNA sequence: TGTGCCAGCAGCAATCAAGCGGGAGGGCCCTACAATGAGCAGTTCTTC.

The rearrangement links TRBV4-3 to TRBJ2-7, with a possible D match to TRBD2 (7 bases). Trimming pared 1 base from V and 5 bases from J, leaving 18 bases between. The V gene's germline CDR1 is LGHNA and CDR2 YSLEER. The CDR3 contains 16 residues. The CDR3 loop reads CASSQVGSGGLHEQYF. The CDR3 bases are TGCGCCAGCAGCCAAGTAGGGTCGGGGGGCTTGCACGAGCAGTACTTC.

Judged by abundance, this clone is medium-sized (0.01 to 0.1%). The chain couples TRBV4-2 to TRBJ2-4; D assignment may be TRBD1 or TRBD2 (5 bases each). CDR1 is LGHNA and CDR2 is YNFKEQ in the germline V gene. The CDR3 is 15 residues long. Trimming removed 0 bases from V and 8 bases from J, with 14 bases in between. The CDR3: CASSQEAARGDIQYF. DNA for the CDR3: TGTGCCAGCAGCCAAGAGGCGGCTAGAGGGGACATTCAGTACTTC.

The genes are TRBV2 and TRBJ2-2; 10 nucleotides align to TRBD2. The CDR3 consists of 19 residues. CDR1 is SNHLY and CDR2 is FYNNEI in the germline V gene. Trimming cost V 3 bases and J 1 base; bases outside gene matches: 11. The CDR3 loop is CASSDVLAGVRLNTGELFF. CDR3 nucleotides: TGTGCCAGCAGTGACGTTCTAGCGGGAGTACGGCTGAACACCGGGGAGCTGTTTTTT.

This clone was observed once. The chain recombines TRBV6-1 with TRBJ1-1; D is possibly TRBD1 (5 bases). The germline V gene has CDR1 MNHNS and CDR2 SASEGT. The germline V and J ends were trimmed by 4 bases and 3 bases, with 9 bases remaining between them. The CDR3 contains 13 residues. The CDR3 DNA sequence: TGTGCCAGCAGTGTGCAGGGCGACACTGAAGCTTTCTTT. Translating it yields CASSVQGDTEAFF.

CDR3: CASSKGGIRGNTGELFF. The CDR3 DNA reads TGTGCCAGCAGCAAAGGCGGGATAAGGGGCAACACCGGGGAGCTGTTTTTT. The genes are TRBV21-1 and TRBJ2-2; TRBD2 was called by the table and not checked on the DNA. TRBV21-1 is a pseudogene. CDR3 size: 17 residues.

This clone has more than one count but fewer than ten. The chain employs TRBV1 and TRBJ2-1; the D call TRBD2 from the table was never checked on the DNA. TRBV1 is a recognized pseudogene. The CDR3 is 16 residues long. CDR3 protein: CTSSQDKLAGDNEQFF. The DNA for the CDR3 is TGCACCAGCAGCCAAGATAAGTTAGCGGGAGATAATGAGCAGTTCTTC.

The genes are TRBV5-1 and TRBJ1-1; unclear D gene. There are 14 residues in the CDR3. V gave up 4 bases and J gave up 0 bases, with 10 bases separating them. Germline V lookup: CDR1 SGHRS, CDR2 YFSETQ. CDR3 coding DNA: TGCGCCAGCAGCCAACAGCTCATGAACACTGAAGCTTTCTTT. It yields the protein CASSQQLMNTEAFF. The variable domain in full, with the rest retrieved from reference TRBV5-1 and TRBJ1-1, is KAGVTQTPRYLIKTRGQQVTLSCSPISGHRSVSWYQQTPGQGLQFLFEYFSETQRNKGNFPGRFSGRQFSNSRSEMNVSTLELGDSALYLCASSQQLMNTEAFFGQGTRLTVV.

The chain joins TRBV18 to TRBJ1-4; unclear D gene. Germline-derived CDR1 and CDR2 are KGHSH and LQKENI. The ends were cut back, 5 bases at V and 5 bases at J, with 6 bases in the middle. The CDR3 runs 12 residues. The CDR3 spells CASSSMNEKLFF. CDR3 nucleotides: TGTGCCAGCTCAAGCATGAATGAAAAACTGTTTTTT.

This clone appeared a single time. J is TRBJ2-3 and V is TRBV2; the match to TRBD1 covers 7 bases. The ends lost 5 bases at V and 2 bases at J; junction bases unmatched: 7. Germline V gene lookup returns CDR1 SNHLY and CDR2 FYNNEI. The CDR3 contains 15 residues. The CDR3 DNA sequence: TGTGCCAGCAGTCTCCGGGACAGTCTCACAGATACGCAGTATTTT. It yields the protein CASSLRDSLTDTQYF.

The genes are TRBV10-1 and TRBJ2-1; the D gene is possibly TRBD2 (5 bases). Trimming left V 4 bases short and J 6 bases short, with 10 bases between. The CDR3 is 13 residues long. Germline V CDR1 and CDR2: WNHNN, SYGVQD (reference sequence). In DNA form, the CDR3 reads TGCGCCAGCAGTGGGACTGCTTCCAATGAGCAGTTCTTC. Its protein is CASSGTASNEQFF.

This clone occurred once. The chain employs TRBV28 and TRBJ2-7, with 7 nucleotides matching TRBD1. Germline trimming cut 1 base from V and 7 bases from J; bases unmatched to any gene: 10. This CDR3 has 15 residues. Germline CDR1 is MDHEN and CDR2 is SYDVKM. In nucleotides, the CDR3 is TGTGCCAGCAGTTTATTGGACGGACAGGCTCTGGAGCAGTACTTC. This sequence encodes CASSLLDGQALEQYF.

CDR3 DNA: TGTGCCAGCACTCCGACGGGACAGGCGTCCTCTGGGGCCAACGTCCTGACTTTC. Its translation is CASTPTGQASSGANVLTF. The chain carries TRBV11-1 and TRBJ2-6, with 8 bases identical to TRBD1. The CDR3 runs to 18 residues. V was pared by 7 bases and J by 0 bases, with 11 bases of the junction left unmatched. Germline CDR1 reads SGHAT; CDR2 reads FQDESV (reference sequence).

This chain connects TRBV6-1 to TRBJ1-2; TRBD1 matches 7 bases. In germline, CDR1 is MNHNS, CDR2 SASEGT. The CDR3 has 17 amino acids. V dropped 2 bases and J dropped 1; count of bases not matched to a gene: 10. This CDR3 reads CASSEPRRQGRNYGYTF. CDR3 in DNA: TGTGCCAGCAGTGAACCCCGACGACAGGGCCGTAACTATGGCTACACCTTC.

The rearrangement links TRBV9 to TRBJ2-2; the D gene is possibly TRBD1 (8 bases). The germline V gene encodes CDR1 SGDLS and CDR2 YYNGEE. The CDR3 is made up of 15 amino acids. Trimming left V 3 bases short and J 4 bases short, with 13 bases between. CDR3 sequence: CASSETGGGTGELFF. As DNA, the CDR3 is TGTGCCAGCAGCGAAACAGGGGGGGGCACCGGGGAGCTGTTTTTT. The complete variable domain, with remaining parts taken from reference TRBV9 and TRBJ2-2, reads DSGVTQTPKHLITATGQRVTLRCSPRSGDLSVYWYQQSLDQGLQFLIQYYNGEERAKGNILERFSAQQFPDLHSELNLSSLELGDSALYFCASSETGGGTGELFFGEGSRLTVL.

This chain uses TRBV6-5 with TRBJ2-2; 7 bases fit TRBD2. There are 14 residues in the CDR3. The V gene end was trimmed by 8 bases and the J gene end by 4 bases; junction bases not matched to a gene: 7. From germline, CDR1 is MNHEY and CDR2 SVGAGI. The CDR3 loop reads CASEALASTGELFF. For the CDR3, the DNA is TGTGCCAGCGAAGCACTAGCGAGCACCGGGGAGCTGTTTTTT.

In this sample, this clone turned up a few times. The rearrangement joins TRBV28 to TRBJ1-2; no clear D. With 9 bases removed from V and 2 bases from J, the gap between germline ends came to 13 bases. The CDR3 length is 13 residues. Germline lookup yields CDR1 MDHEN and CDR2 SYDVKM. The CDR3 region is CASTGTDNYGYTF. CDR3 sequence (DNA): TGTGCCAGTACTGGAACCGACAACTATGGCTACACCTTC.

The V and J genes are TRBV7-3 and TRBJ2-2; 9 nucleotides line up with TRBD1. This CDR3 region has 15 residues. V lost 6 bases to trimming and J lost 5 bases; unmatched junction nucleotides: 7. In germline, CDR1 is SGHTA, CDR2 FQGTGA. Written as DNA, the CDR3 is TGTGCCAGCAGTCGCGACAGGGGGATTACCGGGGAGCTGTTTTTT. It specifies CASSRDRGITGELFF.